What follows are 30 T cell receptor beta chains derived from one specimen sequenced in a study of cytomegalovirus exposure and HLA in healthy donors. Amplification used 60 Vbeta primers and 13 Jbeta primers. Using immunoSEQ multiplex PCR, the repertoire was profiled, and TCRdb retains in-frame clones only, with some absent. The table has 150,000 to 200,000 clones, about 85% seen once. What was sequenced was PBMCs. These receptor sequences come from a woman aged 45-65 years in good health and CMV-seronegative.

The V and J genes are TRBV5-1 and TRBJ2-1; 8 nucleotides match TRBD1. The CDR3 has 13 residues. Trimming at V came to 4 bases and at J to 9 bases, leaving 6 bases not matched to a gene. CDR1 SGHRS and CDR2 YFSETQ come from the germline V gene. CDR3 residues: CASSPGQVPEQFF. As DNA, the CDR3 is TGCGCCAGCAGCCCGGGACAGGTCCCTGAGCAGTTCTTC. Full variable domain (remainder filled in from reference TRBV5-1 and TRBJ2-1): KAGVTQTPRYLIKTRGQQVTLSCSPISGHRSVSWYQQTPGQGLQFLFEYFSETQRNKGNFPGRFSGRQFSNSRSEMNVSTLELGDSALYLCASSPGQVPEQFFGPGTRLTVL.

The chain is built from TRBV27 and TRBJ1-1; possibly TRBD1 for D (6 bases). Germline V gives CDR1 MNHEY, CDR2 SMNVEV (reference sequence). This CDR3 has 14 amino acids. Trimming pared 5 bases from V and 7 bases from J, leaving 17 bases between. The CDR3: CASSQRGTSIEAFF. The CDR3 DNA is TGTGCCAGCAGTCAAAGGGGGACAAGCATTGAAGCTTTCTTT.

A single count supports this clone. The DNA of the CDR3 is TGTGCCAGCAGTTTAAGGGCGGCGCAGGGGAACACTGAAGCTTTCTTT. This codes for CASSLRAAQGNTEAFF. The chain is built from TRBV27 and TRBJ1-1, with D perhaps matching TRBD1 (5 bases). CDR3 length: 16 residues. V gave up 2 bases and J gave up 1 base, with 14 bases separating them. Germline V gives CDR1 MNHEY, CDR2 SMNVEV (reference sequence).

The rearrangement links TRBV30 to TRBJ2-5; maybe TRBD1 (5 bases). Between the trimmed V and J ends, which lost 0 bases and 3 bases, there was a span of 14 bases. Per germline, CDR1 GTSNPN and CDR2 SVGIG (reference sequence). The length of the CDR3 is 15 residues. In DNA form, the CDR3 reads TGTGCCTGGAGTGTCCCTAATGCCAGGGAAGAGACCCAGTACTTC. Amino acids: CAWSVPNAREETQYF.

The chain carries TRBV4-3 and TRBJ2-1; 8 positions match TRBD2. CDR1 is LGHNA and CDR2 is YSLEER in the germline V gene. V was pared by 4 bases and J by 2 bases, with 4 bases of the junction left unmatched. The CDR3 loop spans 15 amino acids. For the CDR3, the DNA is TGCGCCAGCAGCCGCAATAGCGGGACCTACAATGAGCAGTTCTTC. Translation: CASSRNSGTYNEQFF.

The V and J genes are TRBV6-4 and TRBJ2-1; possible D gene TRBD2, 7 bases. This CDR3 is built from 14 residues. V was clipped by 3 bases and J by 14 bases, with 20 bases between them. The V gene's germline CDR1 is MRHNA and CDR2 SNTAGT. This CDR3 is CASSEGGDRLRKFF. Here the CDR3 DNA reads TGTGCCAGCAGTGAAGGGGGGGATCGGTTGAGGAAGTTCTTC.

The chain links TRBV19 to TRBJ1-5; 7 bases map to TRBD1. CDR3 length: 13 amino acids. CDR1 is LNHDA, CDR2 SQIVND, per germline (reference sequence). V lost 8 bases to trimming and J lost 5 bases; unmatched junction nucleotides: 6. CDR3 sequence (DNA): TGTGCCAGTGTTGCAGGGGGTCATCAGCCCCAGCATTTT. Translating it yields CASVAGGHQPQHF.

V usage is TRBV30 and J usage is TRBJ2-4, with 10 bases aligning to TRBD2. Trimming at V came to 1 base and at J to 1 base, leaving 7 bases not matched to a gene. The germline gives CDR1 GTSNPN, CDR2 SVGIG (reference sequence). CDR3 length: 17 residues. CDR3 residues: CAWSEREGRLAKNIQYF. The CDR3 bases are TGTGCCTGGAGTGAGCGGGAGGGCCGTCTTGCCAAAAACATTCAGTACTTC.

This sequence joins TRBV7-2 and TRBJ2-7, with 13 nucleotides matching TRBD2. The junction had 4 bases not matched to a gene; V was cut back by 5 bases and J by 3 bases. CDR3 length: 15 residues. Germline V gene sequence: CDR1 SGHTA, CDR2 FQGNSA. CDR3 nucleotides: TGTGCCAGCAGCCCGACTAGCGGGGGGATCTACGAGCAGTACTTC. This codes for CASSPTSGGIYEQYF.

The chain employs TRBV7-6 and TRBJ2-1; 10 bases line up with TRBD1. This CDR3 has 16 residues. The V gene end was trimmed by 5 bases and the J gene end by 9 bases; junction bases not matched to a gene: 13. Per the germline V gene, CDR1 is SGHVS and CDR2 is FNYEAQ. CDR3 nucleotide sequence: TGTGCCAGCAGCATGACACCGGGGACAGGGGTTTCTGAGCAGTTCTTC. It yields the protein CASSMTPGTGVSEQFF.

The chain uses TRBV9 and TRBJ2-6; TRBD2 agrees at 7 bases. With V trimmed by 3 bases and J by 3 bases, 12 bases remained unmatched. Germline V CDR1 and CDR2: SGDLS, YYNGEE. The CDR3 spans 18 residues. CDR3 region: CASSALAGAAIGANVLTF. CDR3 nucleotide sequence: TGTGCCAGCAGCGCCCTGGCGGGAGCGGCAATTGGGGCCAACGTCCTGACTTTC.

The CDR3 reads CASSGGGQLNTGELFF. CDR3 DNA: TGTGCCAGCAGCGGGGGGGGACAACTAAACACCGGGGAGCTGTTTTTT. The V gene is TRBV9, the J gene TRBJ2-2; perhaps TRBD2 as D (7 bases). The CDR3 sequence is 16 residues long. Germline CDR1 reads SGDLS; CDR2 reads YYNGEE. V shed 3 bases and J shed 2 bases, with 14 bases lying between them.

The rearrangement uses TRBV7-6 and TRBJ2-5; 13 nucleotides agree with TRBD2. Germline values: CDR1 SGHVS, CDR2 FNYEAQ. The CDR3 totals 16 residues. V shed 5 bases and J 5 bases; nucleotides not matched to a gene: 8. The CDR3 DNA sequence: TGTGCCAGCAGCCTTCGGACTAGCGGGGGAGAGGAGACCCAGTACTTC. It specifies CASSLRTSGGEETQYF. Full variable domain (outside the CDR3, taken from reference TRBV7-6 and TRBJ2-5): GAGVSQSPRYKVTKRGQDVALRCDPISGHVSLYWYRQALGQGPEFLTYFNYEAQQDKSGLPNDRFSAERPEGSISTLTIQRTEQRDSAMYRCASSLRTSGGEETQYFGPGTRLLVL.

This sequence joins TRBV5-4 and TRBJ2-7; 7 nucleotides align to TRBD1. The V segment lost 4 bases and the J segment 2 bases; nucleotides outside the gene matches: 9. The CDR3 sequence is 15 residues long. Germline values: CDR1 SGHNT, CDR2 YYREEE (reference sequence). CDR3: CASSLRTGETYEQYF. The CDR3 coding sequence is TGTGCCAGCAGCCTTCGAACAGGGGAGACCTACGAGCAGTACTTC.

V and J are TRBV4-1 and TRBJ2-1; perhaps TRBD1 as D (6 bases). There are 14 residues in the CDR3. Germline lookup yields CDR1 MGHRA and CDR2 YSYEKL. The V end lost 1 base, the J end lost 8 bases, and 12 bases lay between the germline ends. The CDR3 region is CASSQAEGHDEQFF. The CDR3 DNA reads TGCGCCAGCAGCCAAGCAGAGGGACATGATGAGCAGTTCTTC.

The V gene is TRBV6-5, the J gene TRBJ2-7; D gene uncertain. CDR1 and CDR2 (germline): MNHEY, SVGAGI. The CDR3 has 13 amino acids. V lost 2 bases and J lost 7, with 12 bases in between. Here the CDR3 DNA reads TGTGCCAGCAGTTACCAATCAACTTTGGAGCAGTACTTC. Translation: CASSYQSTLEQYF.

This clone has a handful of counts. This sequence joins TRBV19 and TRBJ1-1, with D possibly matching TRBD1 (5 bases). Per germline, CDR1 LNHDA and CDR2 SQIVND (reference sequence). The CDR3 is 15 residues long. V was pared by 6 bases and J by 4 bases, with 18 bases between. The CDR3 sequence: CASSYSRRGGTEAFF. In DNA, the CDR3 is TGTGCCAGTAGCTACTCACGACGGGGGGGCACTGAAGCTTTCTTT.

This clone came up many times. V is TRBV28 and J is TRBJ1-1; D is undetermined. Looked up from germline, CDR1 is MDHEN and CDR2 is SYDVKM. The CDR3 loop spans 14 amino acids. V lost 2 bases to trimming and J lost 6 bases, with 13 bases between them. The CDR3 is CASSLRTVRSEAFF. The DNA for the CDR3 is TGTGCCAGCAGTTTAAGAACGGTCCGCTCTGAAGCTTTCTTT. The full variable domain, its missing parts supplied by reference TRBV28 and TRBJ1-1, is DVKVTQSSRYLVKRTGEKVFLECVQDMDHENMFWYRQDPGLGLRLIYFSYDVKMKEKGDIPEGYSVSREKKERFSLILESASTNQTSMYLCASSLRTVRSEAFFGQGTRLTVV.

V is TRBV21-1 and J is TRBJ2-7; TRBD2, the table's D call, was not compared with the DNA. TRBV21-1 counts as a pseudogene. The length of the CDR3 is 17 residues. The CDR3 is CASSKWVCGGVSYEQYF. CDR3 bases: TGTGCCAGCAGCAAATGGGTATGCGGCGGGGTATCCTACGAGCAGTACTTC.

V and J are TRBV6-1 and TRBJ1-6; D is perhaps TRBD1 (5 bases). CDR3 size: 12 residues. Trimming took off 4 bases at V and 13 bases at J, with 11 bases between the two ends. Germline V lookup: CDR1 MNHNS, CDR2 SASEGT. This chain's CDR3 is CASSVGQGPLHF. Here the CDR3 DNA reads TGTGCCAGCAGTGTAGGGCAGGGTCCCCTCCACTTT.

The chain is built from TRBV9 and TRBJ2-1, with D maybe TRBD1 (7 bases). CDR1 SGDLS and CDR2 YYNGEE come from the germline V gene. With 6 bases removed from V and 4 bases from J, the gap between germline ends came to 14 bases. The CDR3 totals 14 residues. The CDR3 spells CASNGGGDYNEQFF. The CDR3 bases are TGTGCCAGCAACGGAGGGGGCGATTACAATGAGCAGTTCTTC.

CDR3 sequence reads: CAISEFSTGGDTQYF. DNA of the CDR3: TGTGCCATCAGTGAGTTCTCGACAGGGGGGGATACGCAGTATTTT. This chain joins TRBV10-3 and TRBJ2-3; 9 bases align to TRBD1. The CDR3 loop spans 15 amino acids. J lost 6 bases, V lost 1 base, and 5 bases had no gene match. Germline CDR1 ENHRY, CDR2 SYGVKD.

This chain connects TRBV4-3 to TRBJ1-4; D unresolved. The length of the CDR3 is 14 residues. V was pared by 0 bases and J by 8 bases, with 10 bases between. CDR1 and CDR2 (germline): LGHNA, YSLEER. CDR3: CASSQERMGEKLFF. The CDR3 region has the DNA TGCGCCAGCAGCCAAGAACGGATGGGCGAAAAACTGTTTTTT.

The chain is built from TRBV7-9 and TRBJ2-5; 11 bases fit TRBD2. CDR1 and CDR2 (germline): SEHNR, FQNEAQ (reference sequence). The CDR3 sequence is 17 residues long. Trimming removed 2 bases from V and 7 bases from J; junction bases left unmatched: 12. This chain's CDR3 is CASSLNTGTSGLGTQYF. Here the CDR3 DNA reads TGTGCCAGCAGCTTAAATACCGGGACTAGCGGACTCGGGACCCAGTACTTC.

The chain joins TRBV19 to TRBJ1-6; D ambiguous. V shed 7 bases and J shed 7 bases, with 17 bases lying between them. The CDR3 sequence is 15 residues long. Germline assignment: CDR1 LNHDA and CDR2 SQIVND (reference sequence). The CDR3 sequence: CASTQSEGGNSPLHF. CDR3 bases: TGTGCCAGTACCCAGTCCGAGGGAGGCAATTCACCCCTCCACTTT.

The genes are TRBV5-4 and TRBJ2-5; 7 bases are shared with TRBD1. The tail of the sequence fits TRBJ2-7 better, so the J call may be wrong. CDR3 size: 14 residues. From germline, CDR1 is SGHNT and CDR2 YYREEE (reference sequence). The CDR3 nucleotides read TGTGCCAGCAGTCACAGGGGAGAGTTTTACGAGCAGTACTTC. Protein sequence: CASSHRGEFYEQYF.

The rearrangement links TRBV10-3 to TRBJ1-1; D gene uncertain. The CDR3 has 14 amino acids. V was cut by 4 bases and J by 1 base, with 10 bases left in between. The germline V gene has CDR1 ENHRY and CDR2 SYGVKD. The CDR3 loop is CAISVGSRNTEAFF. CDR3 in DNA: TGTGCCATCAGTGTAGGGAGCAGGAACACTGAAGCTTTCTTT.

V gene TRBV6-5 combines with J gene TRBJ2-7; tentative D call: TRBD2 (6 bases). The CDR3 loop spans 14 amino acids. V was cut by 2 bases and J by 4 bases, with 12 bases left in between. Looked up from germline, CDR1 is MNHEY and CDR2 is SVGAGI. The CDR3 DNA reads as TGTGCCAGCAGTTACCAGCGGGCACAATACGAGCAGTACTTC. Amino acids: CASSYQRAQYEQYF.

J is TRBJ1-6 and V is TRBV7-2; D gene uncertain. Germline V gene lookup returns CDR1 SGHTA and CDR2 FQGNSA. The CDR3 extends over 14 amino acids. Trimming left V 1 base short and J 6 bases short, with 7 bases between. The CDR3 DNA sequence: TGTGCCAGCAGCTTAGTTTTTCTTAATTCACCCCTCCACTTT. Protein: CASSLVFLNSPLHF.

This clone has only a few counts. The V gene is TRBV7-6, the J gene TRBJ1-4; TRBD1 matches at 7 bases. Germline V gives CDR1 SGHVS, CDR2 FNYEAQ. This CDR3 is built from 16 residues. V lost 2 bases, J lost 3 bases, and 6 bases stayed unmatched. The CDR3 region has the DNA TGTGCCAGCAGCTTAAGACCAGGGGGGTCTAATGAAAAACTGTTTTTT. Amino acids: CASSLRPGGSNEKLFF.